The 17 T cell receptor beta chains presented below share a single source sample, sequenced in a study of high-grade serous ovarian cancer treatment subgroups. The repertoire was sequenced with immunoSEQ multiplex PCR; TCRdb's copy has only in-frame clones and lacks some. This sample has just over 35,000 clones, with roughly 83% found just once. The tumor samples were collected prior to definitive surgery or chemotherapy. Sequenced material: tumor tissue. These receptor sequences come from a human donor with high-grade serous ovarian cancer.

The rearrangement uses TRBV5-4 and TRBJ2-1; D unclear. Trimming shortened V by 0 bases and J by 4 bases, and 14 bases separated the two germline ends. The germline V gene encodes CDR1 SGHNT and CDR2 YYREEE (reference sequence). This CDR3 has 16 amino acids. The CDR3: CASSLDSQVIYNEQFF. The CDR3 nucleotides are TGTGCCAGCAGCTTGGATAGTCAGGTTATATACAATGAGCAGTTCTTC.

This chain joins TRBV21-1 and TRBJ2-1; TRBD1, as called in the table, went unchecked against the DNA. TRBV21-1 corresponds to a pseudogene. This CDR3 spans 16 amino acids. The CDR3 here is CASSTRQGYMDNEQFF. Here the CDR3 DNA reads TGTGCCAGCAGCACCCGACAGGGGTATATGGACAATGAGCAGTTCTTC.

This chain uses TRBV28 with TRBJ2-5; 13 positions agree with TRBD2. The junction had 3 bases not matched to a gene; V was cut back by 1 base and J by 4 bases. The germline V gene encodes CDR1 MDHEN and CDR2 SYDVKM. This CDR3 contains 16 residues. CDR3 loop: CASSLSGLAGRETQYF. DNA for the CDR3: TGTGCCAGCAGTTTATCGGGACTAGCGGGACGAGAGACCCAGTACTTC. Using reference TRBV28 and TRBJ2-5 for the parts outside the CDR3, the full variable domain is DVKVTQSSRYLVKRTGEKVFLECVQDMDHENMFWYRQDPGLGLRLIYFSYDVKMKEKGDIPEGYSVSREKKERFSLILESASTNQTSMYLCASSLSGLAGRETQYFGPGTRLLVL.

The chain combines TRBV9 with TRBJ2-1, with 8 bases lining up with TRBD1. Germline loops: CDR1 SGDLS, CDR2 YYNGEE. The CDR3 consists of 15 residues. Unmatched junction bases numbered 4, after V lost 2 bases and J lost 3 bases. As DNA, the CDR3 is TGTGCCAGCAGCGTCGGGACAGGTGGCTACAATGAGCAGTTCTTC. Protein sequence: CASSVGTGGYNEQFF.

The chain carries TRBV7-2 and TRBJ2-1, with D perhaps TRBD1 (6 bases). Germline CDR1 SGHTA, CDR2 FQGNSA. The CDR3 sequence is 15 residues long. V was shortened by 2 bases and J by 4 bases, with 12 bases between the two germline ends. The CDR3 loop is CASSLSDRPYNEQFF. CDR3 bases: TGTGCCAGCAGCTTAAGCGACAGGCCTTACAATGAGCAGTTCTTC.

This clone has more than one count but fewer than ten. The chain carries TRBV27 and TRBJ1-1; a weak D match, TRBD1 (5 bases). The CDR3 is 14 amino acids. Trimming took off 1 base at V and 8 bases at J, with 14 bases between the two ends. CDR1 and CDR2 from the germline V gene are MNHEY and SMNVEV (reference sequence). In DNA form, the CDR3 reads TGTGCCAGCAGTTTATATTACGGGACGGACGAAGCTTTCTTT. Residues: CASSLYYGTDEAFF.

In DNA, the CDR3 is TGTGCCATCAGTGATCAGGACTCCAGATACGAGCAGTACTTC. It codes for CAISDQDSRYEQYF. The chain has TRBV10-3 and TRBJ2-7, with D maybe TRBD2 (5 bases). V dropped 3 bases and J dropped 4 bases, with 13 bases sitting between them. This CDR3 is built from 14 residues. Germline V gene lookup returns CDR1 ENHRY and CDR2 SYGVKD.

This clone was recorded a few times. V usage is TRBV4-1 and J usage is TRBJ1-1; perhaps TRBD1 as D (6 bases). The germline V gene has CDR1 MGHRA and CDR2 YSYEKL. The CDR3 loop spans 14 amino acids. V lost 2 bases and J lost 0, with 7 bases in between. DNA of the CDR3: TGCGCCAGCAGCCAAAGGGACATGAACACTGAAGCTTTCTTT. Its protein is CASSQRDMNTEAFF.

Worth noting for this clone: At the DNA level, this CDR3 is encoded by other sequences in the same sample as well. The rearrangement joins TRBV28 to TRBJ1-4; TRBD1 aligns across 10 bases. With 5 bases clipped from V and 8 bases from J, the junction kept 5 bases outside the gene matches. This CDR3 spans 14 amino acids. Germline values: CDR1 MDHEN, CDR2 SYDVKM. The CDR3 sequence: CASSRGQGREKLFF. Written as DNA, the CDR3 is TGTGCCAGCAGTAGGGGACAGGGGCGGGAAAAACTGTTTTTT.

The rearrangement joins TRBV28 to TRBJ2-7; D perhaps matches TRBD1 (5 bases). CDR1 is MDHEN, CDR2 SYDVKM, per germline. Trimming shortened V by 5 bases and J by 0 bases, and 17 bases separated the two germline ends. This CDR3 comprises 16 residues. CDR3 amino acids: CASSRSLQVSSYEQYF. The CDR3 DNA reads as TGTGCCAGCAGTCGGTCGTTACAGGTGTCCTCCTACGAGCAGTACTTC.

This clone was detected only once. The chain recombines TRBV4-2 with TRBJ2-2; 7 bases are a match to TRBD1. The CDR3 consists of 15 residues. CDR1 LGHNA and CDR2 YNFKEQ come from the germline V gene. V dropped 4 bases and J dropped 4; count of bases not matched to a gene: 6. The CDR3 nucleotides read TGTGCCAGCAGCCCACAGGGGAATAGCACCGGGGAGCTGTTTTTT. It is translated as CASSPQGNSTGELFF.

This clone was seen more than once but under ten times. The gene calls are TRBV7-9 and TRBJ2-1; D gene unclear. Between the trimmed V and J ends, which lost 1 base and 2 bases, there was a span of 6 bases. This CDR3 is 14 amino acids long. The germline V gene encodes CDR1 SEHNR and CDR2 FQNEAQ (reference sequence). CDR3 amino acids: CASSLVTTYNEQFF. CDR3 sequence (DNA): TGTGCCAGCAGCTTAGTAACCACCTACAATGAGCAGTTCTTC.

The chain combines TRBV6-6 with TRBJ1-3, with D unresolved. The V end lost 6 bases, the J end lost 0 bases, and 12 bases lay between the germline ends. Germline assignment: CDR1 MNHNY and CDR2 SVGAGI (reference sequence). The CDR3 has 15 residues. CDR3: CASRPDRNSGNTIYF. CDR3 DNA: TGTGCCAGCAGACCGGACCGAAACTCTGGAAACACCATATATTTT.

The genes are TRBV29-1 and TRBJ1-3; no clear D. CDR1 and CDR2 from the germline V gene are SQVTM and ANQGSEA. CDR3 length: 14 residues. V lost 4 bases and J 4 bases, leaving 14 bases between the germline ends. The CDR3: CSVGVGIHGNTIYF. The DNA of the CDR3 is TGCAGCGTTGGGGTGGGGATCCACGGAAACACCATATATTTT.

CDR3 amino acids: CASSLVFSGQGINEQFF. In DNA form, the CDR3 reads TGTGCCAGCAGCTTAGTATTCTCGGGCCAGGGGATTAATGAGCAGTTCTTC. The rearrangement uses TRBV7-9 and TRBJ2-1; tentatively, D is TRBD1 (6 bases). The CDR3 totals 17 residues. Trimming removed 1 base at V and 7 bases at J, with 20 bases between. Germline CDR1 and CDR2: SEHNR and FQNEAQ (reference sequence).

The chain carries TRBV29-1 and TRBJ2-7, with TRBD1 matching 7 bases. J gave up 5 bases and V 5 bases, and 3 bases lay outside the gene matches. Germline V gives CDR1 SQVTM, CDR2 ANQGSEA. The CDR3 is 11 amino acids. The CDR3 loop is CSVHRGHEQYF. The CDR3 region has the DNA TGCAGCGTTCACAGGGGTCACGAGCAGTACTTC.

The gene calls are TRBV10-3 and TRBJ1-5; D call uncertain. The CDR3 has 15 residues. V lost 0 bases and J 0 bases, leaving 6 bases between the germline ends. The germline gives CDR1 ENHRY, CDR2 SYGVKD. CDR3 region: CAISESTDSNQPQHF. The CDR3 DNA is TGTGCCATCAGTGAGTCGACGGATAGCAATCAGCCCCAGCATTTT.